One sample yielded the 7 T cell receptor beta chains listed below, sequenced in a study of cytomegalovirus exposure and HLA in healthy donors. It was with 60 Vbeta and 13 Jbeta primers that the PCR ran. TCRdb keeps only in-frame clones here, not all; method: immunoSEQ multiplex PCR. The sample contains tens of thousands of clones, approximately 60% of which appear only once. The sequencing sample was made of PBMCs. The receptor set was obtained from a boy aged 5-17 years in good health and CMV-seropositive.

CDR3 coding DNA: TGTGCCAGCAGCTCAATCCTTCCGGGACTAGACGAGCAGTACTTC. This encodes CASSSILPGLDEQYF. V and J are TRBV7-9 and TRBJ2-7; 8 nucleotides line up with TRBD2. The CDR3 is made up of 15 amino acids. Looked up from germline, CDR1 is SEHNR and CDR2 is FQNEAQ (reference sequence). V dropped 4 bases and J dropped 5; count of bases not matched to a gene: 10.

V gene TRBV2 combines with J gene TRBJ1-2; 7 nucleotides agree with TRBD1. The CDR3 extends over 15 amino acids. Looked up from germline, CDR1 is SNHLY and CDR2 is FYNNEI. Unmatched junction bases numbered 6, after V lost 5 bases and J lost 0 bases. CDR3 region: CASSPDREPNYGYTF. The CDR3 nucleotides are TGTGCCAGCAGTCCCGACAGGGAGCCTAACTATGGCTACACCTTC.

The chain carries TRBV7-9 and TRBJ1-2, with 11 bases lining up with TRBD1. Germline values: CDR1 SEHNR, CDR2 FQNEAQ (reference sequence). With V trimmed by 2 bases and J by 7 bases, 6 bases remained unmatched. The CDR3 is made up of 15 amino acids. The CDR3, as DNA: TGTGCCAGCAGCTTAACTGGACAGGGGGCTTCTGGCTACACCTTC. Its protein product is CASSLTGQGASGYTF.

The chain uses TRBV6-6 and TRBJ1-5; D may be TRBD1 (5 bases). CDR1 is MNHNY and CDR2 is SVGAGI in the germline V gene (reference sequence). Trimming stripped 6 bases from V and 3 bases from J, with 12 bases between. The CDR3 loop spans 14 amino acids. The CDR3 region has the DNA TGTGCCAGCAGACTCAGGGAAGCCAATCAGCCCCAGCATTTT. Translation gives CASRLREANQPQHF.

J is TRBJ1-2 and V is TRBV30; D remains ambiguous. Germline loops: CDR1 GTSNPN, CDR2 SVGIG (reference sequence). Trimming removed 0 bases from V and 8 bases from J, with 16 bases in between. This CDR3 spans 14 amino acids. The CDR3, as DNA: TGTGCCTGGAGTGTGAACCGAGGGTCCGGAGGCTACACCTTC. The encoded protein is CAWSVNRGSGGYTF.

The chain recombines TRBV7-2 with TRBJ1-1, with 9 bases lining up with TRBD1. The germline V gene has CDR1 SGHTA and CDR2 FQGNSA. With V trimmed by 4 bases and J by 3 bases, 6 bases remained unmatched. This CDR3 contains 15 residues. CDR3 DNA: TGTGCCAGCAGCTCGGACAGGGGAGGCGACACTGAAGCTTTCTTT. Translated, it gives CASSSDRGGDTEAFF. Using reference TRBV7-2 and TRBJ1-1 for the parts outside the CDR3, the full variable domain is GAGVSQSPSNKVTEKGKDVELRCDPISGHTALYWYRQSLGQGLEFLIYFQGNSAPDKSGLPSDRFSAERTGGSVSTLTIQRTQQEDSAVYLCASSSDRGGDTEAFFGQGTRLTVV.

This clone was seen a handful of times. The gene calls are TRBV6-1 and TRBJ2-7; 10 positions agree with TRBD2. V shed 3 bases and J 3 bases; nucleotides not matched to a gene: 8. The CDR3 spans 16 residues. Germline-derived CDR1 and CDR2 are MNHNS and SASEGT. The CDR3 loop reads CASSDPSGSTDYEQYF. In DNA, the CDR3 is TGTGCCAGCAGTGATCCTAGCGGGAGTACGGACTACGAGCAGTACTTC.